This T cell receptor (beta chain) was obtained from a study of identical twins. Study observations and caveats: Within twin pairs, the out-of-frame alpha sequences they shared showed excess low generation probability.

This clonotype occurred a few times. Its matching antigen is unknown. CDR3 length: 17 amino acids. Germline lookup yields CDR1 MNHNS and CDR2 SASEGT. V lost 4 bases to trimming and J lost 0 bases; unmatched junction nucleotides: 4. Unique molecular identifiers were present on cDNA, and template switching added a universal primer site. Each CDR3 protein gets one entry after TCRdb re-called the 5' RACE reads with MiXCR. The table records approximately 220,000 distinct CDR3 sequences, around 8.1% of them present only once. The same data also went into a second study, on yellow fever vaccine responses in identical twins. That publication notes: Twins showed a vaccine T cell response that reportedly seemed partly convergent, partly personalized.

The origin of this receptor is a woman aged 18-29 years in good health. Sequencing used memory (CD45RO+) T cells sorted from blood. This chain links TRBV6-1 with TRBJ2-6; 9 positions agree with TRBD2. The CDR3 bases are TGTGCCAGCAGTGGACTAGCGGATTCCTCTGGGGCCAACGTCCTGACTTTC. Translation: CASSGLADSSGANVLTF.